This TCR beta chain was captured in a study of blood T cells in healthy people across ages. Germline V gives CDR1 SGDLS, CDR2 YYNGEE. V lost 7 bases, J lost 1 base, and 14 bases lay in between. The CDR3 is 14 amino acids. This clonotype was recorded at least ten times. A second PCR, run for roughly 7 to 11 cycles, used a sample-barcoded 5' primer plus a J-beta primer mix. In TCRdb, the 5' RACE reads were re-called with MiXCR into one record per CDR3 protein. The data show some 1.5 million distinct CDR3 sequences, with 35% to 45% seen just once and 4% held by the top ten. This sequence was found in a woman aged 18-35 years in good health. The sequenced material came from blood. This chain links TRBV9 with TRBJ1-1, with D possibly matching TRBD1 (5 bases). This chain's CDR3 is CASSVGAGNTEAFF. In DNA form, the CDR3 reads TGTGCCAGCTCAGTAGGGGCGGGGAACACTGAAGCTTTCTTT.